This T cell receptor beta chain was sequenced during a study of radiation and T cells in renal cell carcinoma. Libraries were prepared by immunoSEQ multiplex PCR; TCRdb keeps only in-frame clonotypes and omits some of them. The sample shows roughly 160,000 clones, roughly nine tenths of them seen only once. The germline CDR1 and CDR2 sequences are MNHEY and SVGAGI. V dropped 4 bases and J dropped 0 bases, with 10 bases sitting between them. The CDR3 runs 15 residues. Sample time point: blood 4 weeks post-SBRT, at nephrectomy. As to treatment: 15 Gy SBRT to primary tumor, nephrectomy 4 weeks later. The sequenced sample was blood, obtained from a patient whose treatment included radiotherapy and nephrectomy. This sequence originates from a woman between 45 and 60 years old with renal cell carcinoma. The chain carries TRBV6-5 and TRBJ1-3; no clear D gene. CDR3 coding DNA: TGTGCCAGCAGTTCAACGGGTTACTCTGGAAACACCATATATTTT. It yields the protein CASSSTGYSGNTIYF.